The clone carrying this T cell receptor (beta chain) was counted many times. Sample-barcoded 5' priming and a J-beta primer mix drove a second PCR of roughly 7 to 11 cycles. TCRdb fed the 5' RACE reads into MiXCR, producing one record per CDR3 protein. The table includes some 670,000 distinct CDR3 sequences, around 50% detected once. The ends lost 3 bases at V and 0 bases at J; junction bases unmatched: 2. CDR3 length: 14 amino acids. The germline V gene encodes CDR1 KGHSH and CDR2 LQKENI. This sample is part of a study of blood T cells in healthy people across ages. The chain recombines TRBV18 with TRBJ2-7, with 7 nucleotides matching TRBD2. Sequenced: blood. This TCR was recovered from a woman older than 75 in good health. The CDR3 loop reads CASSPRDYSYEQYF. In nucleotides, the CDR3 is TGTGCCAGCTCACCCCGGGACTACTCCTACGAGCAGTACTTC.